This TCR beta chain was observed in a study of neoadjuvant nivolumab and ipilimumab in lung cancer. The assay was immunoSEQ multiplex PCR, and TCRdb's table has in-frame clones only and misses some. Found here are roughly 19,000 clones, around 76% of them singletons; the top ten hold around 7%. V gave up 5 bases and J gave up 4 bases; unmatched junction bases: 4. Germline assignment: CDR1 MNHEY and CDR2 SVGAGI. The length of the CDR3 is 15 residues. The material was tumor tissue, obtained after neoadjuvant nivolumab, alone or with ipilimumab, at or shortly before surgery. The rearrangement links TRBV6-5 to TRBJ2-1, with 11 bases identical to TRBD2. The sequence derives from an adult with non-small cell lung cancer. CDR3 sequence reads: CASSGGLAAYNEQFF. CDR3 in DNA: TGTGCCAGCAGTGGGGGACTAGCGGCATACAATGAGCAGTTCTTC.